The present T cell receptor beta chain was sequenced within a study of T cells in Graves' hyperthyroidism and ophthalmopathy. The sample holds many counts of this clonotype. Its antigen remains unknown. The V gene lost 7 bases and the J gene lost 1 base, with 14 bases spanning the gap. The CDR3 runs 14 residues. The V gene's germline CDR1 is SGHAT and CDR2 FQNNGV. Overall study results and limits: The model predicted ophthalmopathy a median approximately six months before onset.

There were TCR beta CDR3 regions amplified from RNA transcripts. First-round RT-PCR targeting the TCR CDR3 was performed with the HTBI primer set. TCRdb reanalysed the multiplex PCR reads using MiXCR and keeps one entry per CDR3 protein. The repertoire holds roughly 750,000 distinct CDR3 sequences, about 15% seen once, with roughly 8% in the top ten. The specimen sequenced was blood. V usage is TRBV11-2 and J usage is TRBJ2-7; possibly TRBD1 for D (5 bases). This TCR came from a man aged 18 to 29 with Graves' hyperthyroidism. The CDR3 DNA follows: TGTGCCAGCACCCTGGGGCATCTTTCCTACGAGCAGTACTTC. Its translation: CASTLGHLSYEQYF.